Listed below are T cell receptor beta chains from one sample, sequenced in a study of blood T cells in healthy people across ages. One entry per CDR3 protein results from TCRdb running MiXCR on the 5' RACE reads. The table has about 590,000 distinct CDR3 sequences, 25% to 35% seen once. Sequencing used blood. The receptor set was obtained from a woman of 80 years or more in good health. Both conserved end residues are part of each CDR3. A D gene is named only where the DNA matches it firmly. Clone size is stated in some rows and not others, as once, few, many or a class when expanded.

d_gene | j_gene | abundance | v_gene | CDR3nt | CDR3aa
TRBD2 | TRBJ2-7 | . | TRBV4-1 | TGCGCCAGCAGCCAAGGGCCAACTAGCGGGAGCGGTGAGCAGTACTTC | CASSQGPTSGSGEQYF
. | TRBJ1-1 | . | TRBV20-1 | TGCAGTGCTGAGACAGTGAACACTGAAGCTTTCTTT | CSAETVNTEAFF
. | TRBJ2-7 | many | TRBV5-5 | TGTGCCAGCAGCTTGAAGGAAGGGATCTCCTACGAGCAGTACTTC | CASSLKEGISYEQYF
. | TRBJ2-5 | many | TRBV4-2 | TGTGCCAGCAGCCAAGCGTATGAGACCCAGTACTTC | CASSQAYETQYF
. | TRBJ2-1 | . | TRBV7-2 | TGTGCCAGCAGCTTCCGACAGCGGCCCTCCTACAATGAGCAGTTCTTC | CASSFRQRPSYNEQFF
. | TRBJ2-1 | many | TRBV29-1 | TGCAGCGTTGACAGGGTCAGTCGCAATGAGCAGTTCTTC | CSVDRVSRNEQFF
. | TRBJ1-6 | many | TRBV7-3 | TGTGCCAGCAGCTCAAACAGGGACTCACCCCTCCACTTT | CASSSNRDSPLHF
. | TRBJ2-1 | few | TRBV6-2/TRBV6-3 | TGTGCCAGCAGGAAAGATGTCTACAATGAGCAGTTCTTC | CASRKDVYNEQFF
. | TRBJ2-7 | many | TRBV7-2 | TGTGCCAGCAGCCGCGCATGGATTGGGGTCTACGAGCAGTACTTC | CASSRAWIGVYEQYF
TRBD2 | TRBJ2-3 | few | TRBV12-3/TRBV12-4 | TGTGCCAGCAAGAGCGGGGGGACAGATACGCGGTATTTT | CASKSGGTDTRYF
TRBD2 | TRBJ2-5 | many | TRBV3-1 | TGTGCCAGCAGCCAAGGCCTCAAACTAGCGGGGCCTCAAGAGACCCAGTACTTC | CASSQGLKLAGPQETQYF
. | TRBJ2-2 | few | TRBV6-6 | TGTGCCAGCAGTTACTTCGAGAGGGCAGGGGAGGCCGGGGAGCTGTTTTTT | CASSYFERAGEAGELFF
. | TRBJ2-3 | many | TRBV9 | TGTGCCAGCAGCCCTGTTCGGGTACCTACAGATACGCAGTATTTT | CASSPVRVPTDTQYF
TRBD2 | TRBJ2-1 | . | TRBV5-6 | TGTGCCAGCAGCTTTAGCGGGGGGTGGGACAATGAGCGGTTCTTC | CASSFSGGWDNERFF
TRBD1 | TRBJ1-1 | few | TRBV7-9 | TGTGCCAGCAGCTCAAATAGGGACAGGGGTACTGAAGCTTTCTTT | CASSSNRDRGTEAFF
TRBD2 | TRBJ2-7 | many | TRBV6-5 | TGTGCCAGCAGTTACCGACTAGCTGGTATAAATGAGCAGTACTTC | CASSYRLAGINEQYF
. | TRBJ2-5 | . | TRBV10-3 | TGTGCCATCAGTGTTGCGGAGGAGACCCAGTACTTC | CAISVAEETQYF
. | TRBJ1-5 | . | TRBV27 | TGTGCCAGCAGTTTATCCTCGGGGGCGAGGCAGCCCCAGCATTTT | CASSLSSGARQPQHF
. | TRBJ2-6 | many | TRBV30 | TGTGCCTGGAGTGTATCTGGGGCCAACGTCCTGACTTTC | CAWSVSGANVLTF
. | TRBJ1-1 | many | TRBV9 | TGTGCCAGCAGCGTCCTCCCCGGCGGCGAGGCTTTCTTT | CASSVLPGGEAFF
. | TRBJ1-1 | . | TRBV5-1 | TGCGCCAGCAGCTCCGGACAGTCCATGAACACTGAAGCTTTCTTT | CASSSGQSMNTEAFF
TRBD1 | TRBJ2-1 | many | TRBV27 | TGTGCCAGCAGTTTTAGAGGGGGCTGGCAGTTCTTC | CASSFRGGWQFF
TRBD1 | TRBJ1-6 | few | TRBV28 | TGTGCCAGCAGAGATCCGGGACAGGGCGGCCATAATTCACCCCTCCACTTT | CASRDPGQGGHNSPLHF
. | TRBJ1-4 | many | TRBV9 | TGTGCCAGCAGCGTAGGAACAGGTGGGAATGAAAAACTGTTTTTT | CASSVGTGGNEKLFF
. | TRBJ1-1 | . | TRBV20-1 | TGCAGTGCTAGGACAGCTTCGTCCCCCACTGAAGCTTTCTTT | CSARTASSPTEAFF
TRBD2 | TRBJ2-5 | few | TRBV2 | TGTGCCAGCAGTGATCGTGGGACTAGCGAAGAGACCCAGTACTTC | CASSDRGTSEETQYF
. | TRBJ1-4 | . | TRBV4-1 | TGCGCCAGCAGCCGAGGGGTTGAAAAACTGTTTTTT | CASSRGVEKLFF
. | TRBJ1-2 | . | TRBV5-6 | TGTGCCAGCAGCTTCGGGTACTCCCACTGGAGCTACACCTTC | CASSFGYSHWSYTF
TRBD2 | TRBJ2-7 | many | TRBV3-1 | TGTGCCAGCAGCACGGGACTAGCGGGGGGGCCCTCCCCCTACGAGCAGTACTTC | CASSTGLAGGPSPYEQYF
. | TRBJ1-1 | few | TRBV11-2 | TGTGCCAGCAGCTTAGATTTTGGACAGACTAACACTGAAGCTTTCTTT | CASSLDFGQTNTEAFF
. | TRBJ2-7 | . | TRBV19 | TGTGCCAGTAGTATTGGATCCTCGGTCGAGCAGTACTTC | CASSIGSSVEQYF
TRBD2 | TRBJ2-3 | . | TRBV7-2 | TGTGCCAGCAGCCCTGCTCGGGGGGGCGGGAATCAGCCCCAGTATTTT | CASSPARGGGNQPQYF
. | TRBJ2-7 | many | TRBV7-9 | TGTGCCAGCAGCCTACAAGGACAGCAGTACTTC | CASSLQGQQYF
. | TRBJ2-7 | many | TRBV2 | TGTGCCAGCAGTGAAGCTGTGGGTTACGAGCAGTACTTC | CASSEAVGYEQYF
. | TRBJ1-2 | few | TRBV7-9 | TGTGCCAGCAGCTTGGGAAAGATAGTAGCTAACTATGGCTACACCTTC | CASSLGKIVANYGYTF
TRBD2 | TRBJ2-2 | . | TRBV4-3 | TGCGCCAGCAGCCAAGGCTGGGCCCGGGGGGCCGGGGAGCTGTTTTTT | CASSQGWARGAGELFF
TRBD1 | TRBJ1-2 | . | TRBV30 | TGTGCCTGGAAGGGACAGCCTAACTATGGCTACACCTTC | CAWKGQPNYGYTF
. | TRBJ2-1 | many | TRBV5-1 | TGCGCCAGCAGCTTCAACGCGGGTGCGGATGAGCAGTTCTTC | CASSFNAGADEQFF
TRBD1 | TRBJ2-3 | . | TRBV7-2 | TGTGCCAACAGCTTAAGAAGGTCAGGGGGCCCTCGGCTAGGGGATACGCAGTATTTT | CANSLRRSGGPRLGDTQYF
. | TRBJ1-4 | . | TRBV20-1 | TGCAGTGCTAGAGCGATAGGGCAGTGGGCAACTAATGAAAAACTGTTTTTT | CSARAIGQWATNEKLFF
. | TRBJ2-5 | many | TRBV27 | TGTGCCAGCAGTCTGAAACAGGGCTTACAAGAGACCCAGTACTTC | CASSLKQGLQETQYF
. | TRBJ2-3 | many | TRBV7-9 | TGTGCCAGCAGCCCAGGGAGTTTAAGCACAGATACGCAGTATTTT | CASSPGSLSTDTQYF
TRBD1 | TRBJ1-5 | few | TRBV6-2/TRBV6-3 | TGTGCCAGCAGGCGGTCCGGGACAGGGGGTCAGCCCCAGCATTTT | CASRRSGTGGQPQHF
. | TRBJ2-5 | . | TRBV20-1 | TGCAGTGCTAGAGCTCTGGCGTTAGCGCCCGAAGCTGGGACCCAGTACTTC | CSARALALAPEAGTQYF
. | TRBJ2-1 | many | TRBV20-1 | TGCAGTGCTAGAGACGCCGAGACTAGCTACAATGAGCAGTTCTTC | CSARDAETSYNEQFF
. | TRBJ2-3 | . | TRBV29-1 | TGCAGCGTTGTTTTGGTCACTAGCACAGATACGCAGTATTTT | CSVVLVTSTDTQYF
. | TRBJ2-5 | many | TRBV5-6 | TGTGCCAGCAGCTCTCCCGCGGGGTGGCGACAAGAGACCCAGTACTTC | CASSSPAGWRQETQYF